The 14 T cell receptor beta chains below all came from one sample that was sequenced in a study of T cell responses to AZD1222 COVID-19 vaccine. Profiled with immunoSEQ multiplex PCR; TCRdb holds only in-frame clones, not every one. The repertoire includes some 140,000 clones, roughly 89% of them detected once, and less than 7% sits in the top ten. This material consisted of peripheral blood, taken on day 0 of AZD1222 vaccination. The receptors derive from an adult in good health.

V usage is TRBV25-1 and J usage is TRBJ2-5; 8 nucleotides agree with TRBD1. The length of the CDR3 is 16 residues. Losses at the gene ends were 4 bases for V and 1 base for J; bases not matched to a gene: 8. Germline assignment: CDR1 MGHDK and CDR2 SYGVNS. CDR3 sequence (DNA): TGTGCCAGCAGTGGAGGACAGGGCTTTTTCCAAGAGACCCAGTACTTC. Its protein is CASSGGQGFFQETQYF.

The chain is built from TRBV29-1 and TRBJ2-7, with D uncertain. Trimming removed 5 bases from V and 2 bases from J, with 10 bases in between. From germline, CDR1 is SQVTM and CDR2 ANQGSEA. This CDR3 region has 12 residues. This chain's CDR3 is CSVRAAAYEQYF. CDR3 coding DNA: TGCAGCGTTAGGGCTGCGGCCTACGAGCAGTACTTC.

To note about this clone: Other nucleotide sequences from this sample produce the same CDR3. The chain uses TRBV5-4 and TRBJ2-7, with 12 bases identical to TRBD2. The CDR3 length is 15 residues. CDR1 and CDR2 from the germline V gene are SGHNT and YYREEE (reference sequence). Trimming at V came to 0 bases and at J to 3 bases, leaving 1 base not matched to a gene. CDR3: CASSLGTSGIYEQYF. The CDR3, as DNA: TGTGCCAGCAGCTTGGGGACTAGCGGGATCTACGAGCAGTACTTC.

The CDR3 is CAWSGPRADTQYF. CDR3 nucleotides: TGTGCCTGGAGTGGTCCCCGAGCAGATACGCAGTATTTT. The chain recombines TRBV30 with TRBJ2-3, with D unresolved. Germline V lookup: CDR1 GTSNPN, CDR2 SVGIG (reference sequence). V dropped 1 base and J dropped 4 bases, with 9 bases sitting between them. CDR3 length: 13 amino acids.

The chain combines TRBV5-1 with TRBJ2-1; perhaps TRBD2 as D (5 bases). Trimming pared 6 bases from V and 10 bases from J, leaving 20 bases between. This CDR3 is built from 14 residues. Germline V lookup: CDR1 SGHRS, CDR2 YFSETQ. The CDR3 sequence: CASTSGSSLEEQFF. The CDR3 DNA reads as TGCGCCAGCACCAGCGGATCATCCCTTGAGGAGCAGTTCTTC. Together with reference TRBV5-1 and TRBJ2-1, the CDR3 gives the full variable domain: KAGVTQTPRYLIKTRGQQVTLSCSPISGHRSVSWYQQTPGQGLQFLFEYFSETQRNKGNFPGRFSGRQFSNSRSEMNVSTLELGDSALYLCASTSGSSLEEQFFGPGTRLTVL.

The V and J genes are TRBV7-2 and TRBJ1-4; 8 bases fit TRBD1. With V trimmed by 8 bases and J by 7 bases, 6 bases remained unmatched. Looked up from germline, CDR1 is SGHTA and CDR2 is FQGNSA. The CDR3 totals 13 residues. The CDR3: CASCQGAGEKLFF. The CDR3 bases are TGTGCCAGCTGCCAGGGGGCCGGTGAAAAACTGTTTTTT. Full variable domain (rest looked up from reference TRBV7-2 and TRBJ1-4): GAGVSQSPSNKVTEKGKDVELRCDPISGHTALYWYRQSLGQGLEFLIYFQGNSAPDKSGLPSDRFSAERTGGSVSTLTIQRTQQEDSAVYLCASCQGAGEKLFFGSGTQLSVL.

This clone has a single count. The chain is built from TRBV27 and TRBJ1-1; no clear D gene. The CDR3 totals 15 residues. Germline V gene data show CDR1 as MNHEY and CDR2 as SMNVEV (reference sequence). V shed 0 bases and J shed 3 bases, with 11 bases lying between them. The CDR3 DNA is TGTGCCAGCAGTTTATCTATTACAGCTGACACTGAAGCTTTCTTT. Amino acid sequence: CASSLSITADTEAFF.

This chain uses TRBV7-3 with TRBJ1-6; D is possibly TRBD1 (5 bases). Looked up from germline, CDR1 is SGHTA and CDR2 is FQGTGA. There are 14 residues in the CDR3. V lost 4 bases to trimming and J lost 8 bases, with 12 bases between them. CDR3 in amino acids: CASSWTPQDSPLHF. The CDR3 nucleotides are TGTGCCAGCAGCTGGACACCGCAAGATTCACCCCTCCACTTT.

The chain combines TRBV7-9 with TRBJ1-5; D possibly corresponds to TRBD1 (5 bases). The ends were cut back, 8 bases at V and 4 bases at J, with 12 bases in the middle. The CDR3 spans 13 residues. The germline CDR1 and CDR2 sequences are SEHNR and FQNEAQ (reference sequence). CDR3 coding DNA: TGTGCCAGCGGGGGATTTGGAAATCAGCCCCAGCATTTT. Translating gives CASGGFGNQPQHF.

The chain has TRBV20-1 and TRBJ2-7; TRBD2 matches 12 bases. The V gene end was trimmed by 3 bases and the J gene end by 4 bases; junction bases not matched to a gene: 7. The CDR3 sequence is 15 residues long. The germline gives CDR1 DFQATT, CDR2 SNEGSKA (reference sequence). CDR3 in DNA: TGCAGTGCTAGTCTACTAGCGGGAGGCTTTTACGAGCAGTACTTC. Its translation: CSASLLAGGFYEQYF.

The V gene is TRBV25-1, the J gene TRBJ1-4; D uncertain. CDR3 size: 17 residues. Germline V gene data show CDR1 as MGHDK and CDR2 as SYGVNS. V was cut by 6 bases and J by 1 base, with 18 bases left in between. The DNA of the CDR3 is TGTGCCAGCAGCGGCAAGACCCGGGTGCTAACTAATGAAAAACTGTTTTTT. This sequence encodes CASSGKTRVLTNEKLFF. The entire variable domain, with the rest obtained from reference TRBV25-1 and TRBJ1-4, is as follows: EADIYQTPRYLVIGTGKKITLECSQTMGHDKMYWYQQDPGMELHLIHYSYGVNSTEKGDLSSESTVSRIRTEHFPLTLESARPSHTSQYLCASSGKTRVLTNEKLFFGSGTQLSVL.

This rearrangement joins TRBV27 to TRBJ1-1; 9 bases agree with TRBD1. Germline CDR1 is MNHEY and CDR2 is SMNVEV (reference sequence). V lost 5 bases and J lost 1; bases outside the gene matches: 2. This CDR3 spans 14 amino acids. The CDR3 loop is CASSTQGANTEAFF. The CDR3 bases are TGTGCCAGCAGTACACAGGGGGCGAACACTGAAGCTTTCTTT.

This clone was seen just once. The chain has TRBV19 and TRBJ1-1; a weak D match, TRBD1 (5 bases). The V end lost 7 bases, the J end lost 4 bases, and 19 bases lay between the germline ends. Germline V gene sequence: CDR1 LNHDA, CDR2 SQIVND (reference sequence). The CDR3 is made up of 15 amino acids. This CDR3 reads CASNGKRGGGTEAFF. The DNA for the CDR3 is TGTGCCAGTAACGGAAAAAGGGGCGGGGGCACTGAAGCTTTCTTT.

The sample holds one count of this clone. The V gene is TRBV6-5, the J gene TRBJ2-3; unclear D gene. V shed 6 bases and J shed 1 base, with 8 bases lying between them. This CDR3 is built from 13 residues. CDR1 is MNHEY, CDR2 SVGAGI, per germline. For the CDR3, the DNA is TGTGCCAGCAGCCCACCCGGCACAGATACGCAGTATTTT. It translates to CASSPPGTDTQYF.